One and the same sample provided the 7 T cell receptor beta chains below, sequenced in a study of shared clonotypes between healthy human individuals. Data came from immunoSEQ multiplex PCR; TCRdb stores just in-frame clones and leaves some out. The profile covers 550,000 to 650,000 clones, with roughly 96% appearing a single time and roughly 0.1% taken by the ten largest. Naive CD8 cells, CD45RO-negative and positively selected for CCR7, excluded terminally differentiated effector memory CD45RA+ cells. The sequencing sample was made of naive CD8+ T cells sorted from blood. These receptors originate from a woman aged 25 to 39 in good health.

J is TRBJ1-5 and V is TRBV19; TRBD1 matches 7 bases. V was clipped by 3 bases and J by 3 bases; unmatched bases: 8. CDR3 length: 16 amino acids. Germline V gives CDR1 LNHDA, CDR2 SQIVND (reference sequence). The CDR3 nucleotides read TGTGCCAGTAGTATCACTTACAGGGGTCCCAATCAGCCCCAGCATTTT. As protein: CASSITYRGPNQPQHF.

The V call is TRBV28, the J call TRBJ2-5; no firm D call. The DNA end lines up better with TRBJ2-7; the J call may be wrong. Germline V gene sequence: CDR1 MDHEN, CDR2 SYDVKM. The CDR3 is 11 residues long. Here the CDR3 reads CASSSRFEQYF. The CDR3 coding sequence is TGTGCCAGCAGTTCGAGGTTCGAGCAGTACTTC.

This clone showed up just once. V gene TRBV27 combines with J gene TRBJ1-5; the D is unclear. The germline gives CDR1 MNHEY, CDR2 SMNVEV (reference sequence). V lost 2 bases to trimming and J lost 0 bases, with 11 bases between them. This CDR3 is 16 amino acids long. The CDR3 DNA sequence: TGTGCCAGCAGTTTAGTTGGTGGGAGTAGCAATCAGCCCCAGCATTTT. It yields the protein CASSLVGGSSNQPQHF.

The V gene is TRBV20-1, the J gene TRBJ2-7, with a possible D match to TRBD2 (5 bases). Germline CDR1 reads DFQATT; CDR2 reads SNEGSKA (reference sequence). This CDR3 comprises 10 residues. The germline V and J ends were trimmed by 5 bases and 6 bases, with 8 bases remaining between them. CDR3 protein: CSALASEQYF. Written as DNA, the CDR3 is TGCAGTGCTTTAGCGTCCGAGCAGTACTTC.

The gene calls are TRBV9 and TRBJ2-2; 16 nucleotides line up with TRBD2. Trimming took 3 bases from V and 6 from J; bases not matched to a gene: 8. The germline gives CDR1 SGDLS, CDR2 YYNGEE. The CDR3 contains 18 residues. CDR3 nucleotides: TGTGCCAGCAGCGCCGGGACTAGCGGGAGGGCCGGTCCCGGGGAGCTGTTTTTT. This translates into CASSAGTSGRAGPGELFF. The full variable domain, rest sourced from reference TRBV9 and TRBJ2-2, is DSGVTQTPKHLITATGQRVTLRCSPRSGDLSVYWYQQSLDQGLQFLIQYYNGEERAKGNILERFSAQQFPDLHSELNLSSLELGDSALYFCASSAGTSGRAGPGELFFGEGSRLTVL.

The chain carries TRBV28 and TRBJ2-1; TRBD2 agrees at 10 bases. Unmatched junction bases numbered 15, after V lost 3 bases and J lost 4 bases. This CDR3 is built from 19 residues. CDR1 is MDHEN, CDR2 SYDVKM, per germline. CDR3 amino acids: CASSFPTSGPQFLYNEQFF. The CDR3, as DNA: TGTGCCAGCAGTTTTCCGACTAGCGGGCCACAATTCTTATACAATGAGCAGTTCTTC.

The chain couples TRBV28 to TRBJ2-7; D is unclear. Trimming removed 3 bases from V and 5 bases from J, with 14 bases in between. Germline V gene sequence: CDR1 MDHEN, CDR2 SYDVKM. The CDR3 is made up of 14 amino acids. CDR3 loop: CASSFSLVRDEQYF. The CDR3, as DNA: TGTGCCAGCAGTTTCTCGCTAGTTAGGGACGAGCAGTACTTC.